Here is one TCR beta chain with its context. These data originate in a study of control samples from healthy donors and cancer patients. TCRdb's copy holds only in-frame clones and misses some; the assay was immunoSEQ multiplex PCR. The sample comprises 150,000 to 200,000 clones, approximately 94% of which are singletons, and about 1.4% rests with the top ten. Germline assignment: CDR1 LGHDT and CDR2 YNNKEL (reference sequence). V lost 1 base, J lost 2 bases, and 11 bases lay in between. The CDR3 runs 15 residues. V and J are TRBV3-1 (or the pseudogene TRBV3-2) and TRBJ2-5, with D perhaps matching TRBD1 (6 bases). This sequence originates from a man aged 30 to 39 in good health. Specimen: blood. CDR3 in amino acids: CASSQGRGRQETQYF. The CDR3 nucleotides are TGTGCCAGCAGCCAAGGCAGGGGCCGTCAAGAGACCCAGTACTTC.